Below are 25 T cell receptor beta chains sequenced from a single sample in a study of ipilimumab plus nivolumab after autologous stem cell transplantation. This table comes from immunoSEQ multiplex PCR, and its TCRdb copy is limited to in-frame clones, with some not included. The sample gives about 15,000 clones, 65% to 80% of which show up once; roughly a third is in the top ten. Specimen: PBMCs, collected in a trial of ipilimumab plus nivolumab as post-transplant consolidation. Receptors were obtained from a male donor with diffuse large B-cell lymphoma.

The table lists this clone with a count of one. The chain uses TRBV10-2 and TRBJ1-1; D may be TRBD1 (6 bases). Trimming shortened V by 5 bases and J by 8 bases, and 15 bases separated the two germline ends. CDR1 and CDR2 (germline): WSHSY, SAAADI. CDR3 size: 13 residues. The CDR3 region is CASSYRDPAEAFF. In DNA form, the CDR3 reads TGCGCCAGCAGTTACAGGGATCCTGCCGAAGCTTTCTTT.

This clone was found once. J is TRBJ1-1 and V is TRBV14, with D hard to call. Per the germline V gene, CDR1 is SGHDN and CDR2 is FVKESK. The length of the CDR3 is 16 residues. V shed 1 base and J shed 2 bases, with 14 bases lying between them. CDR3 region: CASSQAGPRFNTEAFF. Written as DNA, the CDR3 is TGTGCCAGCAGCCAAGCTGGACCGAGATTTAACACTGAAGCTTTCTTT.

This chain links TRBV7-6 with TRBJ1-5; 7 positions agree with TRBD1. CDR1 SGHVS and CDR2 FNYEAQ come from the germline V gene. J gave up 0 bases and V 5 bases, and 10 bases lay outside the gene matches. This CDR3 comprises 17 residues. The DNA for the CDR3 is TGTGCCAGCAGCCGATTCCCCGGGACAGATAGCAATCAGCCCCAGCATTTT. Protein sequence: CASSRFPGTDSNQPQHF.

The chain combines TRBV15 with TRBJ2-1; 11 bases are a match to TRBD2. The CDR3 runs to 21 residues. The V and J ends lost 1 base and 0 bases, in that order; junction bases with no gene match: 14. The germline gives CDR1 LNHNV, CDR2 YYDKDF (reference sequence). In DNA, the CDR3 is TGTGCCACCAGCAGAGGGCTAGCGGGAGGAGGAGTGATAAGCTCCTACAATGAGCAGTTCTTC. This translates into CATSRGLAGGGVISSYNEQFF.

The CDR3 region has the DNA TGTGCCAGCAGTGCCCCACGGGGAGCCGCGGTCCTTCCCCACGAGCAGTACTTC. Translated, it gives CASSAPRGAAVLPHEQYF. The chain is built from TRBV2 and TRBJ2-5; weak D call: TRBD2 (5 bases). The J call is in doubt because the DNA end fits TRBJ2-7 better. CDR1 and CDR2 from the germline V gene are SNHLY and FYNNEI. The CDR3 runs 18 residues.

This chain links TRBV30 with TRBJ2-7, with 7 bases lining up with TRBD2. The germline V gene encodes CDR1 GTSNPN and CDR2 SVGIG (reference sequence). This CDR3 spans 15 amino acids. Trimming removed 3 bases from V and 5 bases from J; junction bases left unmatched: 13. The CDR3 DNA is TGTGCCTGGAGCCCCCCCCGGGACTACTTCCACGAGCAGTACTTC. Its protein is CAWSPPRDYFHEQYF. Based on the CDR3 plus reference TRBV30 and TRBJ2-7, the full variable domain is SQTIHQWPATLVQPVGSPLSLECTVEGTSNPNLYWYRQAAGRGLQLLFYSVGIGQISSEVPQNLSASRPQDRQFILSSKKLLLSDSGFYLCAWSPPRDYFHEQYFGPGTRLTVT.

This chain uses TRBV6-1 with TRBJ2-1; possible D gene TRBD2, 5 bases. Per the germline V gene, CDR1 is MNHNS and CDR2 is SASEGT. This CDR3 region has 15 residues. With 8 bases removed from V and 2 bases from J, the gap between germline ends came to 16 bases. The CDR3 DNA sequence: TGTGCCAGCCTTAAGGAGAGGGCGGCCTACAATGAGCAGTTCTTC. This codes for CASLKERAAYNEQFF.

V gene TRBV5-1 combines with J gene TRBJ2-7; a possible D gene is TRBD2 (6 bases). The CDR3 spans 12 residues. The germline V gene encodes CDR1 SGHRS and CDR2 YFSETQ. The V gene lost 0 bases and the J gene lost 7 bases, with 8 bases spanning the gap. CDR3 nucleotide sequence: TGCGCCAGCAGCTTGGATGGGAGGGAGCAGTACTTC. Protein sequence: CASSLDGREQYF.

The CDR3 DNA reads as TGCAGTGCTTTGCCCAACCATGAGCAGTTCTTC. The encoded protein is CSALPNHEQFF. The chain uses TRBV20-1 and TRBJ2-1; D is unresolved. Between the trimmed V and J ends, which lost 5 bases and 8 bases, there was a span of 10 bases. The germline CDR1 and CDR2 sequences are DFQATT and SNEGSKA (reference sequence). This CDR3 has 11 amino acids.

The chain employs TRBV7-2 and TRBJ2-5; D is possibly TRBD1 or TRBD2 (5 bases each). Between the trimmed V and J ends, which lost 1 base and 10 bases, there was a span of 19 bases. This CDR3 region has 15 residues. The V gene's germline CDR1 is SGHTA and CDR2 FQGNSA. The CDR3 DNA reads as TGTGCCAGCAGCTTAGGAGGGGTAGGGAGCTTGGGCCAGTACTTC. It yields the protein CASSLGGVGSLGQYF.

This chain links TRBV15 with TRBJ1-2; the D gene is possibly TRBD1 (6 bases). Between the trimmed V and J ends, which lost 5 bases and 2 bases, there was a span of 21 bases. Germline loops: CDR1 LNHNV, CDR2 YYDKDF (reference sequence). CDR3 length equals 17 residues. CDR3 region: CATSGFGKGGGNYGYTF. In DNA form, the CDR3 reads TGTGCCACCAGCGGATTTGGCAAGGGGGGTGGAAACTATGGCTACACCTTC.

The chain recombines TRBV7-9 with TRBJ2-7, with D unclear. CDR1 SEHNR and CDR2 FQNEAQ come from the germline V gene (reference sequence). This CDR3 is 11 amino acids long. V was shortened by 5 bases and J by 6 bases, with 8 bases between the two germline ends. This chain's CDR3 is CASSLRAEQYF. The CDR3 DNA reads TGTGCCAGCAGCCTAAGGGCCGAGCAGTACTTC. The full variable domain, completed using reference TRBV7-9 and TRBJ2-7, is DTGVSQNPRHKITKRGQNVTFRCDPISEHNRLYWYRQTLGQGPEFLTYFQNEAQLEKSRLLSDRFSAERPKGSFSTLEIQRTEQGDSAMYLCASSLRAEQYFGPGTRLTVT.

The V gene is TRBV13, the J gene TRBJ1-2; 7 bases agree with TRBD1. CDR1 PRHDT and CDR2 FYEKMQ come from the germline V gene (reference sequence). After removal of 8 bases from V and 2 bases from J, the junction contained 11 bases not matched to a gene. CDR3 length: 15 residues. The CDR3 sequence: CASGAGGILNYGYTF. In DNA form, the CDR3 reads TGTGCCAGCGGGGCAGGGGGTATTTTGAACTATGGCTACACCTTC.

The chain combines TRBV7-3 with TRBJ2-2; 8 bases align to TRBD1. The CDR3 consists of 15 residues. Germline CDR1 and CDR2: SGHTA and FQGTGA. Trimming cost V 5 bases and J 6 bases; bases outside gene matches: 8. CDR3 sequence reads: CASSPRYRGSGELFF. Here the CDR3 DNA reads TGTGCCAGCAGCCCCCGGTACAGGGGGTCCGGGGAGCTGTTTTTT.

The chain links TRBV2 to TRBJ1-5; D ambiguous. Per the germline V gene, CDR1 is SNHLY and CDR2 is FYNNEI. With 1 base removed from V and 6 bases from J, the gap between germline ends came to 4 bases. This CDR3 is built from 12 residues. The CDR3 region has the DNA TGTGCCAGCAGTGAAGGGGCTCAGCCCCAGCATTTT. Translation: CASSEGAQPQHF.

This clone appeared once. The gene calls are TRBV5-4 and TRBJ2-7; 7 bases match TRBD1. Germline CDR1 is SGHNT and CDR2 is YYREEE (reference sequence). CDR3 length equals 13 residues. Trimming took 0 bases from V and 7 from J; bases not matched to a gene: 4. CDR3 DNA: TGTGCCAGCAGCTTGGTGGGACAGACAGAGCAGTACTTC. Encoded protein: CASSLVGQTEQYF.

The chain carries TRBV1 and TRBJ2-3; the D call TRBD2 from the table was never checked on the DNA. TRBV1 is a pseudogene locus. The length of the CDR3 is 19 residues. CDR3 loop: CTSSQDPRSPRERADTQYF. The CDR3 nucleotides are TGCACCAGCAGCCAAGACCCTCGGAGTCCGCGGGAGAGAGCAGATACGCAGTATTTT.

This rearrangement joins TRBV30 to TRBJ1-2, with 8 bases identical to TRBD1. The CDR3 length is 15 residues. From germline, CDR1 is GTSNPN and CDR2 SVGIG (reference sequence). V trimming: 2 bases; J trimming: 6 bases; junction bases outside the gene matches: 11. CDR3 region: CAWSPTGGMQNGYTF. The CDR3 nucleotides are TGTGCCTGGAGTCCCACAGGGGGTATGCAGAATGGCTACACCTTC.

CDR3 residues: CAFEGSREGKLAPEQFF. The CDR3 DNA sequence: TGTGCCTTCGAGGGCTCGCGGGAGGGAAAACTAGCCCCTGAGCAGTTCTTC. The chain combines TRBV30 with TRBJ2-1; 9 bases agree with TRBD2. CDR3 size: 17 residues. Germline V gene lookup returns CDR1 GTSNPN and CDR2 SVGIG (reference sequence). V lost 7 bases to trimming and J lost 9 bases; unmatched junction nucleotides: 22.

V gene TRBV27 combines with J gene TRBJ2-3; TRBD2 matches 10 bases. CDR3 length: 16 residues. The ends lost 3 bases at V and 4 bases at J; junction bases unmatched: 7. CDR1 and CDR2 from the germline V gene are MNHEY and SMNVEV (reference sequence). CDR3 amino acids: CASSFLLAGGSDTQYF. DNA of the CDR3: TGTGCCAGCAGTTTCCTTTTAGCGGGGGGCTCAGATACGCAGTATTTT.

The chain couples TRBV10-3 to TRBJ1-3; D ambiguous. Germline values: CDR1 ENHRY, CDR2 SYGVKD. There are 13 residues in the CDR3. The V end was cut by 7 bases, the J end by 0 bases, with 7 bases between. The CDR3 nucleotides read TGTGCCATCACCCCCGACTCTGGAAACACCATATATTTT. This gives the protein CAITPDSGNTIYF.

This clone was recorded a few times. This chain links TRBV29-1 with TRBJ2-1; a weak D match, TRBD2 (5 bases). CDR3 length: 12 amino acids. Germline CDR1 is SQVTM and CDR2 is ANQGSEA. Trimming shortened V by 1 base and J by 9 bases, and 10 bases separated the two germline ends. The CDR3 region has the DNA TGCAGCGTTGAAGTCGAAGGGAGTGAGCAGTTCTTC. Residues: CSVEVEGSEQFF.

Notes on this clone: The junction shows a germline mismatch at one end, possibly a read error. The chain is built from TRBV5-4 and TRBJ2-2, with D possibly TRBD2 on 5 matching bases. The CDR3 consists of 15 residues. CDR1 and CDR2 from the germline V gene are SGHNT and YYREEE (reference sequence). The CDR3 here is CASSADLGSTGEPFF. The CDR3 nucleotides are TGTGCCAGCAGCGCGGATTTGGGGAGCACCGGGGAGCCGTTTTTT.

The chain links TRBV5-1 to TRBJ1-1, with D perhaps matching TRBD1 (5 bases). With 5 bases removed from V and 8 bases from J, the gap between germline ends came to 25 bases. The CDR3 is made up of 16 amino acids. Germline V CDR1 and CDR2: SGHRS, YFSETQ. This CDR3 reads CASSYESLTDGLEAFF. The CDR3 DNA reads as TGCGCCAGCAGTTACGAAAGCTTGACAGACGGCCTCGAAGCTTTCTTT. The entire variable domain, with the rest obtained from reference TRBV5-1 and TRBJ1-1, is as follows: KAGVTQTPRYLIKTRGQQVTLSCSPISGHRSVSWYQQTPGQGLQFLFEYFSETQRNKGNFPGRFSGRQFSNSRSEMNVSTLELGDSALYLCASSYESLTDGLEAFFGQGTRLTVV.

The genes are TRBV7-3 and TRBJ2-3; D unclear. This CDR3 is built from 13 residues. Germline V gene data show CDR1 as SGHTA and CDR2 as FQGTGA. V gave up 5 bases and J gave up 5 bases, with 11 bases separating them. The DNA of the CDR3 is TGTGCCAGCAGCATAGAACGAGGAGATACGCAGTATTTT. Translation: CASSIERGDTQYF.